The 18 T cell receptor beta chains listed next were all sequenced from one sample in a study of T cells in Graves' hyperthyroidism and ophthalmopathy. Authors of the study amplified TCR beta CDR3 regions from RNA transcripts. The HTBI set primed first-round TCR CDR3 RT-PCR. TCRdb ran MiXCR on the multiplex PCR reads and lists one entry per CDR3 protein. Of around 760,000 distinct CDR3 sequences in the sample, 30% to 40% are singletons; the top ten hold less than 35%. The source material was blood. The source of these receptors is a woman between 40 and 50 years old with Graves' hyperthyroidism.

This clonotype was seen repeatedly, ten times or more. This chain uses TRBV12-3 or TRBV12-4 with TRBJ1-3, with 10 bases lining up with TRBD1. V lost 4 bases to trimming and J lost 7 bases; unmatched junction nucleotides: 1. The length of the CDR3 is 13 residues. The CDR3, as DNA: TGTGCCAGCAGTTGGACAGGGGGGAACACCATATATTTT. Encoded protein: CASSWTGGNTIYF.

This sequence joins TRBV24-1 and TRBJ1-5; 7 positions agree with TRBD1. The germline V gene has CDR1 KGHDR and CDR2 SFDVKD. V was clipped by 4 bases and J by 5 bases; unmatched bases: 10. This CDR3 is built from 16 residues. The CDR3 reads CATSDPTGTADQPQHF. DNA for the CDR3: TGTGCCACCAGTGACCCGACCGGGACAGCGGATCAGCCCCAGCATTTT.

In regard to this clonotype: This may be a read error: a much more frequent sequence differs by one nucleotide. The rearrangement joins TRBV2 to TRBJ1-2; a weak D match, TRBD1 (5 bases). The germline V gene has CDR1 SNHLY and CDR2 FYNNEI. The V gene lost 10 bases and the J gene lost 6 bases, with 27 bases spanning the gap. The CDR3 consists of 16 residues. The CDR3 sequence: CAIESQGTAQSNGYTF. The CDR3 DNA is TGTGCCATCGAATCTCAAGGGACCGCACAATCAAATGGCTACACCTTC.

This sequence joins TRBV6-5 and TRBJ1-2; D perhaps matches TRBD1 (6 bases). Germline V gives CDR1 MNHEY, CDR2 SVGAGI. The CDR3 extends over 14 amino acids. The V and J ends lost 6 bases and 7 bases respectively, with 18 bases between them. The CDR3 loop reads CASRARAGAGGYTF. The CDR3 DNA follows: TGTGCCAGCAGGGCTAGGGCAGGGGCCGGTGGCTACACCTTC.

This clonotype was seen many times. The rearrangement uses TRBV19 and TRBJ1-1; possible D gene TRBD1, 5 bases. This CDR3 has 14 residues. The V gene's germline CDR1 is LNHDA and CDR2 SQIVND (reference sequence). Deletions cut 2 bases from V and 4 bases from J, with 11 bases between. This chain's CDR3 is CASSIIPGGTEAFF. As DNA, the CDR3 is TGTGCCAGTAGTATAATTCCTGGGGGCACTGAAGCTTTCTTT.

V usage is TRBV12-3 or TRBV12-4 and J usage is TRBJ1-4; D remains unclear. This CDR3 is built from 12 residues. Trimming left V 3 bases short and J 11 bases short, with 10 bases between. The CDR3 bases are TGTGCCAGCAGTTTTGAGGGAACGAAACTGTTTTTT. Its protein is CASSFEGTKLFF.

This clonotype was observed many times. The rearrangement joins TRBV7-9 to TRBJ1-3; 7 nucleotides line up with TRBD1. J was trimmed by 8 bases and V by 5 bases; bases with no gene match: 6. This CDR3 is built from 13 residues. The germline CDR1 and CDR2 sequences are SEHNR and FQNEAQ (reference sequence). CDR3 nucleotides: TGTGCCAGCAGCCTGAGACAGGGAGACACCATATATTTT. Protein: CASSLRQGDTIYF.

This clonotype was seen at least ten times. DNA of the CDR3: TGCAGCGCCCTTGGGACTAGCGGGGCGAACACCGGGGAGCTGTTTTTT. Its translation: CSALGTSGANTGELFF. This chain connects TRBV29-1 to TRBJ2-2; 13 positions agree with TRBD2. Per germline, CDR1 SQVTM and CDR2 ANQGSEA. The CDR3 contains 16 residues. V was pared by 7 bases and J by 0 bases, with 5 bases of the junction left unmatched.

The chain uses TRBV30 and TRBJ1-1; TRBD1 matches 7 bases. Germline V gene sequence: CDR1 GTSNPN, CDR2 SVGIG (reference sequence). V shed 1 base and J 2 bases; nucleotides not matched to a gene: 4. The CDR3 contains 14 residues. The CDR3: CAWSATGFNTEAFF. CDR3 DNA sequence: TGTGCCTGGAGTGCGACAGGGTTCAACACTGAAGCTTTCTTT.

There are a few counts of this clonotype. V gene TRBV6-5 combines with J gene TRBJ1-2; D is ambiguous. The CDR3 totals 14 residues. CDR1 is MNHEY and CDR2 is SVGAGI in the germline V gene. With 5 bases removed from V and 2 bases from J, the gap between germline ends came to 12 bases. CDR3 DNA: TGTGCCAGCAGTCCGCACATCGACAACTATGGCTACACCTTC. Translated, it gives CASSPHIDNYGYTF.

This clonotype occurred many times. This chain links TRBV10-3 with TRBJ2-2, with D tentatively TRBD2 (5 bases). Germline loops: CDR1 ENHRY, CDR2 SYGVKD. The V gene lost 8 bases and the J gene lost 1 base, with 8 bases spanning the gap. There are 13 residues in the CDR3. The CDR3 here is CAIFAGNTGELFF. The CDR3 DNA follows: TGTGCCATCTTCGCGGGGAACACCGGGGAGCTGTTTTTT.

The chain is built from TRBV19 and TRBJ1-2; D is unresolved. V lost 6 bases to trimming and J lost 7 bases, with 12 bases between them. The germline gives CDR1 LNHDA, CDR2 SQIVND (reference sequence). The CDR3 sequence is 12 residues long. CDR3 loop: CASRGGYGGYTF. As DNA, the CDR3 is TGTGCCAGTAGAGGAGGCTACGGTGGCTACACCTTC. The variable domain in full, completed from reference TRBV19 and TRBJ1-2, reads DGGITQSPKYLFRKEGQNVTLSCEQNLNHDAMYWYRQDPGQGLRLIYYSQIVNDFQKGDIAEGYSVSREKKESFPLTVTSAQKNPTAFYLCASRGGYGGYTFGSGTRLTVV.

The chain couples TRBV5-1 to TRBJ2-5; maybe TRBD2 (6 bases). Germline lookup yields CDR1 SGHRS and CDR2 YFSETQ. V lost 4 bases and J 1 base, leaving 14 bases between the germline ends. The CDR3 spans 15 residues. In DNA form, the CDR3 reads TGCGCCAGCAGCGCCTCGGGACTGATCCAAGAGACCCAGTACTTC. It specifies CASSASGLIQETQYF.

This clonotype was seen a handful of times. The chain has TRBV19 and TRBJ1-5; no clear D gene. The CDR3 runs 15 residues. Germline V lookup: CDR1 LNHDA, CDR2 SQIVND (reference sequence). Trimming pared 3 bases from V and 5 bases from J, leaving 14 bases between. CDR3 DNA sequence: TGTGCCAGTAGTATTTCCGGCCAGCCCTATCAGCCCCAGCATTTT. It translates to CASSISGQPYQPQHF.

This clonotype was seen many times. V is TRBV4-1 and J is TRBJ2-7; D perhaps matches TRBD2 (5 bases). Germline assignment: CDR1 MGHRA and CDR2 YSYEKL. The V end was cut by 4 bases, the J end by 7 bases, with 14 bases between. The CDR3 totals 13 residues. The CDR3 DNA reads TGCGCCAGCAGCCCGGACTGGGCTGGGGAGCAGTACTTC. Amino acid sequence: CASSPDWAGEQYF.

The CDR3: CASSFVGDIYEQYF. Here the CDR3 DNA reads TGTGCCAGCAGTTTCGTAGGGGATATCTACGAGCAGTACTTC. The J gene is TRBJ2-7, the V gene TRBV12-3 or TRBV12-4; D possibly corresponds to TRBD1 (5 bases). The CDR3 length is 14 residues. V lost 3 bases and J lost 3, with 12 bases in between.

In this sample, this clonotype turned up a few times. J is TRBJ2-7 and V is TRBV4-1; 8 bases align to TRBD2. The CDR3 runs 16 residues. Trimming took 0 bases from V and 2 from J; bases not matched to a gene: 6. Germline CDR1 is MGHRA and CDR2 is YSYEKL. CDR3 loop: CASSQDRPGRAYEQYF. CDR3 bases: TGCGCCAGCAGCCAAGATCGACCCGGGAGGGCCTACGAGCAGTACTTC.

This sequence joins TRBV7-9 and TRBJ2-5; D unresolved. The V end lost 5 bases, the J end lost 2 bases, and 12 bases lay between the germline ends. The CDR3 loop spans 14 amino acids. CDR1 and CDR2 (germline): SEHNR, FQNEAQ (reference sequence). The CDR3 DNA sequence: TGTGCCAGCAGCCAAGGCCAGAAACAAGAGACCCAGTACTTC. It codes for CASSQGQKQETQYF.